Sequencing of this TCR beta chain was carried out in a study of T cell responses to AZD1222 COVID-19 vaccine. Profiling relied on immunoSEQ multiplex PCR, and the TCRdb table lists in-frame clones only, not all of them. The sample has around 100,000 clones, about nine tenths seen once. As concerns this clone: The target antigen is unknown.

Study conclusions and caveats: Sampled repertoires all dated from after the peak T cell response.

The origin of this receptor is an adult in good health. The sequencing used peripheral blood, collected on day 0 of AZD1222 vaccination.

The CDR3 loop is CAISDPGTGGYYNSPLHF. The CDR3 nucleotides read TGTGCCATCAGTGATCCCGGGACAGGGGGCTACTATAATTCACCCCTCCACTTT. This chain uses TRBV10-3 with TRBJ1-6, with 12 bases lining up with TRBD1. The V gene's germline CDR1 is ENHRY and CDR2 SYGVKD. V lost 3 bases, J lost 3 bases, and 6 bases stayed unmatched. The CDR3 is 18 residues long.